Shown below are 8 T cell receptor beta chains from a single sample sequenced in a study of blood T cell repertoires in COVID-19. Sequencing was performed with immunoSEQ multiplex PCR; in TCRdb, only in-frame clones are kept and a portion is missing. The sample carries 250,000 to 300,000 clones, about nine tenths recorded once. Sequencing was done on a sample of peripheral blood. The source is a man aged 45-65 years with acute or convalescent COVID-19.

This chain links TRBV7-2 with TRBJ1-1; no definite D call. This CDR3 has 13 residues. Germline CDR1 is SGHTA and CDR2 is FQGNSA. Trimming cost V 6 bases and J 0 bases, with 8 bases left between them. The chain's CDR3 is CASRRQMNTEAFF. For the CDR3, the DNA is TGTGCCAGCAGACGCCAGATGAACACTGAAGCTTTCTTT.

V and J are TRBV5-1 and TRBJ1-2, with TRBD1 identical over 7 bases. The CDR3 runs to 16 residues. The J segment lost 2 bases and the V segment lost 4 bases, leaving 11 bases of the junction unmatched. Germline CDR1 and CDR2: SGHRS and YFSETQ. CDR3 sequence (DNA): TGCGCCAGCAGCAGAGGACAACCGGGACAGAACTATGGCTACACCTTC. Its protein product is CASSRGQPGQNYGYTF.

This chain connects TRBV5-1 to TRBJ2-7; 7 positions match TRBD1. The CDR3 has 13 amino acids. Looked up from germline, CDR1 is SGHRS and CDR2 is YFSETQ. With 1 base clipped from V and 4 bases from J, the junction kept 2 bases outside the gene matches. The CDR3 loop reads CASSLYRGYEQYF. CDR3 DNA sequence: TGCGCCAGCAGCTTGTACAGGGGATACGAGCAGTACTTC.

This clone was seen a single time. This chain joins TRBV19 and TRBJ1-1, with TRBD1 as a possible D gene (6 bases). Trimming removed 4 bases at V and 1 base at J, with 13 bases between. The CDR3 extends over 15 amino acids. Germline CDR1 LNHDA, CDR2 SQIVND (reference sequence). The CDR3 protein is CASSKGQPQNTEAFF. The CDR3 region has the DNA TGTGCCAGTAGTAAAGGACAGCCTCAGAACACTGAAGCTTTCTTT.

The V gene is TRBV7-9, the J gene TRBJ2-5; D not certain. The CDR3 loop spans 15 amino acids. In germline, CDR1 is SEHNR, CDR2 FQNEAQ (reference sequence). The V gene lost 2 bases and the J gene lost 1 base, with 11 bases spanning the gap. The CDR3 nucleotides read TGTGCCAGCAGCTTAACCCGAGGAATCCAAGAGACCCAGTACTTC. This gives the protein CASSLTRGIQETQYF.

This clone is a singleton in its sample. The V call is TRBV15, the J call TRBJ2-1; 9 bases agree with TRBD2. V shed 3 bases, J shed 4 bases, and the junction held 7 bases outside the gene matches. CDR3 length: 16 residues. In germline, CDR1 is LNHNV, CDR2 YYDKDF (reference sequence). CDR3 amino acids: CATSRMGLAGYNEQFF. DNA of the CDR3: TGTGCCACCAGCAGGATGGGGCTAGCGGGGTACAATGAGCAGTTCTTC.

This rearrangement joins TRBV7-9 to TRBJ1-3; D not resolved. The CDR3 is 14 residues long. The ends were cut back, 2 bases at V and 0 bases at J, with 5 bases in the middle. Germline V gene data show CDR1 as SEHNR and CDR2 as FQNEAQ (reference sequence). CDR3 region: CASSLLSSGNTIYF. CDR3 in DNA: TGTGCCAGCAGCTTACTCAGCTCTGGAAACACCATATATTTT.

The genes are TRBV7-9 and TRBJ1-2; weak D call: TRBD1 (5 bases). Germline assignment: CDR1 SEHNR and CDR2 FQNEAQ (reference sequence). V dropped 0 bases and J dropped 1 base, with 9 bases sitting between them. The CDR3 contains 15 residues. The CDR3 nucleotides read TGTGCCAGCAGCTTAGCGGGGGGGAGTAACTATGGCTACACCTTC. This encodes CASSLAGGSNYGYTF.